These 24 T cell receptor beta chains originate from one sample sequenced in a study of CD8+ T cells in alopecia areata. Extracted RNA was reverse transcribed, and the resulting cDNA served as sequencing template. Some clones are missing from TCRdb's copy, which holds only in-frame ones; the method was immunoSEQ multiplex PCR. This sample has 120,000 or so clones; around 50% occur once, and the top ten carry 10% to 13%. The sequenced material came from NKG2D-low CD8+ T cells sorted from blood. The receptor source for this set is a human donor with alopecia areata.

In nucleotides, the CDR3 is TGTGCCTGGAGTGTACTAGCGGTAAACACCGGGGAGCTGTTTTTT. Its translation is CAWSVLAVNTGELFF. The chain is built from TRBV30 and TRBJ2-2; 8 nucleotides align to TRBD2. V gave up 0 bases and J gave up 2 bases; unmatched junction bases: 2. The CDR3 is 15 amino acids. Germline CDR1 is GTSNPN and CDR2 is SVGIG (reference sequence).

This clone was observed a single time. This chain joins TRBV27 and TRBJ1-2; D is unclear. The V gene lost 7 bases and the J gene lost 1 base, with 7 bases spanning the gap. This CDR3 has 12 residues. Germline values: CDR1 MNHEY, CDR2 SMNVEV (reference sequence). The DNA of the CDR3 is TGTGCCAGCAAGGGCGGTAACTATGGCTACACCTTC. It is translated as CASKGGNYGYTF.

The chain recombines TRBV25-1 with TRBJ2-1, with D unclear. CDR3 size: 11 residues. Germline CDR1 reads MGHDK; CDR2 reads SYGVNS. V was clipped by 6 bases and J by 7 bases, with 7 bases between them. In DNA form, the CDR3 reads TGTGCCAGCAGCCTGGGAAATGAGCAGTTCTTC. Translated, it gives CASSLGNEQFF.

This clone was seen more than once but under ten times. This chain joins TRBV28 and TRBJ2-3; 9 positions match TRBD1. Germline V gene sequence: CDR1 MDHEN, CDR2 SYDVKM. V was clipped by 6 bases and J by 4 bases; unmatched bases: 5. The CDR3 extends over 14 amino acids. As DNA, the CDR3 is TGTGCCAGCAGCGGACAGGGGATCCCAGATACGCAGTATTTT. Translating gives CASSGQGIPDTQYF.

This rearrangement joins TRBV29-1 to TRBJ2-7, with 8 bases fitting TRBD2. There are 11 residues in the CDR3. With 4 bases clipped from V and 6 bases from J, the junction kept 2 bases outside the gene matches. Germline-derived CDR1 and CDR2 are SQVTM and ANQGSEA. CDR3 protein: CSVGSGSEQYF. Written as DNA, the CDR3 is TGCAGCGTTGGGAGCGGGAGCGAGCAGTACTTC.

This rearrangement joins TRBV29-1 to TRBJ1-1, with D tentatively TRBD1 (5 bases). The V gene's germline CDR1 is SQVTM and CDR2 ANQGSEA. This CDR3 is built from 13 residues. Trimming cost V 2 bases and J 4 bases, with 11 bases left between them. CDR3 sequence (DNA): TGCAGCGTTGAAATGGGGGTGGGCACTGAAGCTTTCTTT. Translating gives CSVEMGVGTEAFF.

CDR3 loop: CASSLRETARDIQYF. Here the CDR3 DNA reads TGTGCCAGCAGCTTACGGGAGACAGCTCGGGACATTCAGTACTTC. V usage is TRBV7-2 and J usage is TRBJ2-4, with a weak D call TRBD2 (6 bases). Trimming left V 2 bases short and J 8 bases short, with 16 bases between. Germline V gene data show CDR1 as SGHTA and CDR2 as FQGNSA. CDR3 size: 15 residues.

CDR3 DNA sequence: TGTGCCGTGGGATCTGGAGAGACCCAGTACTTC. Amino acids: CAVGSGETQYF. The chain carries TRBV7-9 and TRBJ2-5, with D unclear. CDR1 is SEHNR, CDR2 FQNEAQ, per germline (reference sequence). The V end was cut by 11 bases, the J end by 4 bases, with 11 bases between. This CDR3 spans 11 amino acids. The full variable domain, with the rest looked up from reference TRBV7-9 and TRBJ2-5, is DTGVSQNPRHKITKRGQNVTFRCDPISEHNRLYWYRQTLGQGPEFLTYFQNEAQLEKSRLLSDRFSAERPKGSFSTLEIQRTEQGDSAMYLCAVGSGETQYFGPGTRLLVL.

A few counts support this clone. This chain uses TRBV29-1 with TRBJ2-7; 7 bases are shared with TRBD2. V trimming: 7 bases; J trimming: 1 base; junction bases outside the gene matches: 7. This CDR3 comprises 13 residues. Germline lookup yields CDR1 SQVTM and CDR2 ANQGSEA. The CDR3 nucleotides read TGCAGCGCCAATGGGGGGGGATCCTACGAGCAGTACTTC. It encodes CSANGGGSYEQYF.

This clone was seen a handful of times. This chain uses TRBV4-2 with TRBJ1-1; D unclear. This CDR3 has 14 residues. The ends were cut back, 4 bases at V and 1 base at J, with 10 bases in the middle. Germline V lookup: CDR1 LGHNA, CDR2 YNFKEQ. CDR3 in DNA: TGTGCCAGCAGCCCCCAAACGGAGAACACTGAAGCTTTCTTT. Amino acid sequence: CASSPQTENTEAFF.

The chain carries TRBV30 and TRBJ2-2; D is unclear. V gave up 4 bases and J gave up 6 bases, with 9 bases separating them. CDR1 GTSNPN and CDR2 SVGIG come from the germline V gene (reference sequence). This CDR3 comprises 12 residues. For the CDR3, the DNA is TGTGCCTGGATACCAGGTCCCGGGGAGCTGTTTTTT. This translates into CAWIPGPGELFF.

This chain joins TRBV15 and TRBJ2-6; the D gene is possibly TRBD2 (5 bases). The CDR3 is 16 residues long. In germline, CDR1 is LNHNV, CDR2 YYDKDF (reference sequence). Trimming shortened V by 5 bases and J by 0 bases, and 11 bases separated the two germline ends. This chain's CDR3 is CATSERVVSGANVLTF. CDR3 nucleotides: TGTGCCACCAGCGAGAGGGTAGTCTCTGGGGCCAACGTCCTGACTTTC.

The V call is TRBV4-1, the J call TRBJ1-2, with unresolved D. The CDR3 extends over 16 amino acids. In germline, CDR1 is MGHRA, CDR2 YSYEKL. Trimming took 0 bases from V and 2 from J, leaving 13 bases between them. Here the CDR3 DNA reads TGCGCCAGCAGCCAAGATATGAACACCTTGAACTATGGCTACACCTTC. It codes for CASSQDMNTLNYGYTF.

The rearrangement uses TRBV2 and TRBJ2-7; D call uncertain. The CDR3 contains 15 residues. From germline, CDR1 is SNHLY and CDR2 FYNNEI. V was pared by 2 bases and J by 0 bases, with 11 bases between. The CDR3 is CASSETAGNSYEQYF. CDR3 DNA: TGTGCCAGCAGTGAAACGGCAGGCAACTCCTACGAGCAGTACTTC.

Turning to this clone: Other nucleotide sequences from this sample produce the same CDR3. The J gene is TRBJ2-7, the V gene TRBV4-3; D unresolved. The CDR3 is 13 amino acids. V gave up 0 bases and J gave up 4 bases, with 7 bases separating them. Germline V CDR1 and CDR2: LGHNA, YSLEER. The CDR3 spells CASSQDSGYEQYF. CDR3 in DNA: TGCGCCAGCAGCCAAGATTCAGGTTACGAGCAGTACTTC.

The rearrangement links TRBV5-1 to TRBJ2-5; unclear D gene. Germline CDR1 is SGHRS and CDR2 is YFSETQ. This CDR3 spans 14 amino acids. With 0 bases removed from V and 5 bases from J, the gap between germline ends came to 11 bases. This chain's CDR3 is CASSLGFTGETQYF. CDR3 sequence (DNA): TGCGCCAGCAGCTTGGGCTTCACCGGTGAGACCCAGTACTTC.

This clone has a handful of counts. The V call is TRBV29-1, the J call TRBJ2-2, with D perhaps matching TRBD2 (6 bases). CDR3 length equals 13 residues. Deletions cut 3 bases from V and 6 bases from J, with 11 bases between. Germline CDR1 and CDR2: SQVTM and ANQGSEA. The CDR3 here is CSVEEGISGELFF. The CDR3 bases are TGCAGCGTTGAGGAGGGTATATCCGGGGAGCTGTTTTTT.

This clone came up a few times. V is TRBV28 and J is TRBJ2-7; 9 bases line up with TRBD1. CDR1 and CDR2 (germline): MDHEN, SYDVKM. V lost 6 bases and J lost 0; bases outside the gene matches: 3. The CDR3 is 14 residues long. The CDR3 is CASRPGQGSYEQYF. Written as DNA, the CDR3 is TGTGCCAGCAGACCGGGACAGGGCTCCTACGAGCAGTACTTC.

This clone was counted a few times. The chain joins TRBV21-1 to TRBJ2-1; the table's D call of TRBD2 was not tested on the DNA. TRBV21-1 has pseudogene status. CDR3 length equals 13 residues. CDR3 DNA sequence: TGTGCCAGCAGCATGGGGGGATACAATGAGCAGTTCTTC. Residues: CASSMGGYNEQFF.

The rearrangement uses TRBV29-1 and TRBJ2-7; TRBD2 aligns across 12 bases. CDR1 and CDR2 (germline): SQVTM, ANQGSEA. V lost 6 bases to trimming and J lost 6 bases; unmatched junction nucleotides: 9. The CDR3 length is 14 residues. This CDR3 reads CSVNSGTSGFEQYF. In DNA, the CDR3 is TGCAGCGTCAACTCCGGGACTAGCGGGTTCGAGCAGTACTTC.

The chain couples TRBV27 to TRBJ1-2, with D possibly being TRBD1 (6 bases). The V end lost 8 bases, the J end lost 7 bases, and 11 bases lay between the germline ends. CDR3 length equals 11 residues. The germline V gene has CDR1 MNHEY and CDR2 SMNVEV (reference sequence). The CDR3 nucleotides are TGTGCCAGCTCGGGGGGCGGTGGCTACACCTTC. This sequence encodes CASSGGGGYTF.

V and J are TRBV11-2 and TRBJ2-7, with D perhaps given as TRBD1 or TRBD2 (7 bases each). The length of the CDR3 is 15 residues. Trimming took 0 bases from V and 4 from J, leaving 13 bases between them. Germline loops: CDR1 SGHAT, CDR2 FQNNGV. CDR3 in amino acids: CASSLDHQGGYEQYF. The CDR3 coding sequence is TGTGCCAGCAGCTTAGATCACCAGGGGGGGTACGAGCAGTACTTC.

This chain connects TRBV29-1 to TRBJ2-1; the D gene is possibly TRBD1 (6 bases). The CDR3 is made up of 14 amino acids. V lost 5 bases and J lost 3, with 14 bases in between. Germline assignment: CDR1 SQVTM and CDR2 ANQGSEA. The CDR3 spells CSVFPWDNYNEQFF. In DNA, the CDR3 is TGCAGCGTTTTCCCCTGGGACAACTACAATGAGCAGTTCTTC.

V gene TRBV7-9 combines with J gene TRBJ2-1; D gene uncertain. The CDR3 length is 10 residues. Trimming removed 0 bases from V and 10 bases from J, with 1 base in between. In germline, CDR1 is SEHNR, CDR2 FQNEAQ (reference sequence). The CDR3 coding sequence is TGTGCCAGCAGCTTAGCGGAGCAGTTCTTC. This encodes CASSLAEQFF.